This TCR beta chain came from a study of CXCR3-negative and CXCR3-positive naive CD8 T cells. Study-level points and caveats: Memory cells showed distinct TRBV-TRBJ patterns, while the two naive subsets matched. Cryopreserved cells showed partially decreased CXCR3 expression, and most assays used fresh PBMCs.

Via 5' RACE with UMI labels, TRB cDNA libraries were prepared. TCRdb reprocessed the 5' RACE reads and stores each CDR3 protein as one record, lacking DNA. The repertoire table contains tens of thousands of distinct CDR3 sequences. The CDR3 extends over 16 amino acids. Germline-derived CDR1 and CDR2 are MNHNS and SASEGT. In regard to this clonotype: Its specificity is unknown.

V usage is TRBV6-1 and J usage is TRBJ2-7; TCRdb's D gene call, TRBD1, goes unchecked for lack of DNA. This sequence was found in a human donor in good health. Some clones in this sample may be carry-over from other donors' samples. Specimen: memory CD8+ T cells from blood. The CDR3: CASSPPPLQGAREQYF.